The 12 T cell receptor beta chains below come from one sample, sequenced in a study of cytomegalovirus exposure and HLA in healthy donors. Using immunoSEQ multiplex PCR, the repertoire was profiled, and TCRdb retains in-frame clones only, with some absent. The sample records approximately 120,000 clones, about 96% being singletons. Material for sequencing was PBMCs. The source is a man aged 18 to 29 in good health and CMV-seronegative.

The gene calls are TRBV9 and TRBJ2-5, with 8 bases aligning to TRBD2. Germline CDR1 SGDLS, CDR2 YYNGEE. This CDR3 has 16 residues. Germline trimming cut 0 bases from V and 2 bases from J; bases unmatched to any gene: 6. In nucleotides, the CDR3 is TGTGCCAGCAGCGTAGTGGGGACTAGTTCTCAAGAGACCCAGTACTTC. Its protein is CASSVVGTSSQETQYF.

J is TRBJ1-4 and V is TRBV7-9; D is perhaps TRBD1 (6 bases). CDR3 length: 19 residues. The V and J ends lost 4 bases and 2 bases respectively, with 23 bases between them. The germline CDR1 and CDR2 sequences are SEHNR and FQNEAQ (reference sequence). Here the CDR3 DNA reads TGTGCCAGCAGCTCGGGGGGCAGGGTTCTCCAGGGGACTAATGAAAAACTGTTTTTT. The encoded protein is CASSSGGRVLQGTNEKLFF.

V and J are TRBV4-3 and TRBJ1-2; 7 bases map to TRBD1. The CDR3 totals 19 residues. CDR1 is LGHNA and CDR2 is YSLEER in the germline V gene. The trim removed 1 base at V and 8 bases at J, leaving 22 bases unmatched. In DNA, the CDR3 is TGCGCCAGCAGCCAAGGGGTACCGACAGGGACACTCCCCATTATCGGCTACACCTTC. Amino acids: CASSQGVPTGTLPIIGYTF.

V is TRBV9 and J is TRBJ2-7, with D perhaps TRBD1 (5 bases). Trimming removed 3 bases at V and 0 bases at J, with 10 bases between. The CDR3 is made up of 14 amino acids. Germline assignment: CDR1 SGDLS and CDR2 YYNGEE. The CDR3, as DNA: TGTGCCAGCAGCGGACAGACGTCCTCCTACGAGCAGTACTTC. Amino acids: CASSGQTSSYEQYF.

V gene TRBV9 combines with J gene TRBJ2-3; TRBD2 agrees at 10 bases. This CDR3 is 16 amino acids long. V shed 0 bases, J shed 2 bases, and the junction held 3 bases outside the gene matches. CDR1 and CDR2 from the germline V gene are SGDLS and YYNGEE. The CDR3 DNA reads as TGTGCCAGCAGCGTAGGCCTAGCGGGAGTCACAGATACGCAGTATTTT. Translated: CASSVGLAGVTDTQYF. Looking up the rest from reference TRBV9 and TRBJ2-3 gives the full variable domain: DSGVTQTPKHLITATGQRVTLRCSPRSGDLSVYWYQQSLDQGLQFLIQYYNGEERAKGNILERFSAQQFPDLHSELNLSSLELGDSALYFCASSVGLAGVTDTQYFGPGTRLTVL.

The chain is built from TRBV1 and TRBJ2-7; the table's D call TRBD2 went unverified against the DNA. TRBV1 is noted as a pseudogene. The CDR3 sequence is 16 residues long. CDR3 nucleotide sequence: TGCACCAGCAGCCCGGTAGCGGGAGCCATTCCCTACGAGCAGTACTTC. It codes for CTSSPVAGAIPYEQYF.

The chain is built from TRBV11-3 and TRBJ2-1, with 12 positions matching TRBD2. This CDR3 has 18 amino acids. Trimming removed 5 bases from V and 3 bases from J; junction bases left unmatched: 11. Germline V CDR1 and CDR2: SGHNT, YENEEA. CDR3 in amino acids: CASSQTSGSGVIYNEQFF. The CDR3 DNA follows: TGTGCCAGCAGCCAGACTAGCGGGAGTGGGGTGATCTACAATGAGCAGTTCTTC.

The chain's CDR3 is CASSPAPDNEQFF. CDR3 nucleotides: TGTGCCAGCTCACCAGCCCCGGACAATGAGCAGTTCTTC. The V and J genes are TRBV18 and TRBJ2-1; D is unclear. The CDR3 contains 13 residues. Trimming removed 2 bases from V and 5 bases from J, with 7 bases in between. Germline CDR1 and CDR2: KGHSH and LQKENI.

The chain uses TRBV7-9 and TRBJ2-5; 7 bases are a match to TRBD2. The ends lost 1 base at V and 7 bases at J; junction bases unmatched: 6. Germline-derived CDR1 and CDR2 are SEHNR and FQNEAQ (reference sequence). The CDR3 is 14 residues long. CDR3 in amino acids: CASSLEGREGTQYF. In DNA, the CDR3 is TGTGCCAGCAGCTTAGAAGGGAGGGAGGGGACCCAGTACTTC.

The V and J genes are TRBV28 and TRBJ2-2, with TRBD2 as a possible D gene (7 bases). From germline, CDR1 is MDHEN and CDR2 SYDVKM. Trimming removed 9 bases at V and 1 base at J, with 15 bases between. There are 15 residues in the CDR3. The CDR3 nucleotides read TGTGCCAGGGGAGGGGGGACCGGGAACACCGGGGAGCTGTTTTTT. Its translation: CARGGGTGNTGELFF.

The chain carries TRBV2 and TRBJ2-2, with 7 nucleotides matching TRBD2. The CDR3 totals 16 residues. CDR1 SNHLY and CDR2 FYNNEI come from the germline V gene. V lost 7 bases, J lost 0 bases, and 8 bases stayed unmatched. CDR3 residues: CASKRLADPNTGELFF. CDR3 nucleotides: TGTGCCAGCAAGAGGCTAGCGGATCCGAACACCGGGGAGCTGTTTTTT.

The rearrangement joins TRBV19 to TRBJ2-1, with 9 bases that match TRBD2. Germline trimming cut 4 bases from V and 1 base from J; bases unmatched to any gene: 5. The CDR3 has 16 residues. In germline, CDR1 is LNHDA, CDR2 SQIVND (reference sequence). CDR3 residues: CASSNTAGGSYNEQFF. In DNA form, the CDR3 reads TGTGCCAGTAGTAATACGGCGGGAGGGTCCTACAATGAGCAGTTCTTC.